The 18 T cell receptor beta chains given below trace back to one sample, sequenced in a study of cytomegalovirus exposure and HLA in healthy donors. The assay was immunoSEQ multiplex PCR, and TCRdb's table has in-frame clones only and misses some. The sample records roughly 43,000 clones, about 94% being singletons. Material for sequencing was PBMCs. The receptors originated from a man aged 18 to 35 in good health and CMV-seronegative.

This chain joins TRBV5-4 and TRBJ2-1; 8 bases fit TRBD1. V lost 4 bases to trimming and J lost 8 bases; unmatched junction nucleotides: 5. Germline-derived CDR1 and CDR2 are SGHNT and YYREEE (reference sequence). This CDR3 spans 13 amino acids. CDR3 coding DNA: TGTGCCAGCAGCGCCGGACAGGGCTATGAGCAGTTCTTC. It encodes CASSAGQGYEQFF.

The chain uses TRBV6-6 and TRBJ2-5, with a weak D call TRBD2 (6 bases). Germline loops: CDR1 MNHNY, CDR2 SVGAGI (reference sequence). The length of the CDR3 is 15 residues. V was pared by 6 bases and J by 5 bases, with 19 bases between. DNA for the CDR3: TGTGCCAGCAGCTCGCCCGGGACTGGAGAGGAGACCCAGTACTTC. Protein sequence: CASSSPGTGEETQYF.

This chain joins TRBV9 and TRBJ1-2; TRBD1 aligns across 8 bases. CDR1 is SGDLS, CDR2 YYNGEE, per germline. The CDR3 has 14 amino acids. Unmatched junction bases numbered 6, after V lost 4 bases and J lost 4 bases. In DNA, the CDR3 is TGTGCCAGCAGCCCGACGACAGGGGTCTATGGCTACACCTTC. Translation gives CASSPTTGVYGYTF.

V usage is TRBV12-5 and J usage is TRBJ1-5; D uncertain. V was clipped by 4 bases and J by 5 bases, with 12 bases between them. Germline CDR1 and CDR2: LGHNT and FRNRAP. CDR3 size: 14 residues. The CDR3 protein is CASGSWRSHQPQHF. CDR3 bases: TGTGCTAGTGGTTCATGGCGGTCTCATCAGCCCCAGCATTTT.

The V call is TRBV7-9, the J call TRBJ1-2; TRBD1 agrees at 10 bases. CDR1 is SEHNR, CDR2 FQNEAQ, per germline (reference sequence). With V trimmed by 5 bases and J by 4 bases, 4 bases remained unmatched. The CDR3 is 14 amino acids. The CDR3 DNA sequence: TGTGCCAGCAGCGAGGGACAGGGGCCCTATGGCTACACCTTC. Translating it yields CASSEGQGPYGYTF.

The chain joins TRBV7-9 to TRBJ2-6; 14 positions agree with TRBD2. The CDR3 has 19 residues. The V gene end was trimmed by 5 bases and the J gene end by 3 bases; junction bases not matched to a gene: 9. Germline CDR1 and CDR2: SEHNR and FQNEAQ (reference sequence). The CDR3 DNA reads as TGTGCCAGCAGCCCCGGACTAGCGGGAGGTACCGGTGGGGCCAACGTCCTGACTTTC. Residues: CASSPGLAGGTGGANVLTF. Full variable domain (missing parts from reference TRBV7-9 and TRBJ2-6): DTGVSQNPRHKITKRGQNVTFRCDPISEHNRLYWYRQTLGQGPEFLTYFQNEAQLEKSRLLSDRFSAERPKGSFSTLEIQRTEQGDSAMYLCASSPGLAGGTGGANVLTFGAGSRLTVL.

V is TRBV7-8 and J is TRBJ1-3; D unresolved. Germline CDR1 SGHVS, CDR2 FQNEAQ. The CDR3 extends over 14 amino acids. The ends were cut back, 4 bases at V and 0 bases at J, with 7 bases in the middle. The CDR3 sequence: CASSYGLSGNTIYF. The CDR3 DNA reads TGTGCCAGCAGCTATGGACTCTCTGGAAACACCATATATTTT.

The rearrangement uses TRBV7-3 and TRBJ2-5, with D maybe TRBD2 (6 bases). Trimming took 3 bases from V and 4 from J, leaving 6 bases between them. This CDR3 contains 12 residues. The V gene's germline CDR1 is SGHTA and CDR2 FQGTGA. The CDR3 region has the DNA TGTGCCAGCAGCTTCGGGGGAGAGACCCAGTACTTC. This gives the protein CASSFGGETQYF.

This chain connects TRBV5-1 to TRBJ2-5, with 11 bases that match TRBD2. The CDR3 loop spans 16 amino acids. Germline values: CDR1 SGHRS, CDR2 YFSETQ. J gave up 1 base and V 0 bases, and 2 bases lay outside the gene matches. CDR3 DNA sequence: TGCGCCAGCAGCTTGGATCTAGCGGGAGGCCAAGAGACCCAGTACTTC. This sequence encodes CASSLDLAGGQETQYF.

The chain links TRBV6-6 to TRBJ1-1, with D perhaps matching TRBD1 (5 bases). Germline V gives CDR1 MNHNY, CDR2 SVGAGI (reference sequence). There are 14 residues in the CDR3. V lost 6 bases and J 1 base, leaving 12 bases between the germline ends. The CDR3 protein is CASRSPTGNTEAFF. For the CDR3, the DNA is TGTGCCAGCAGGAGTCCCACAGGGAACACTGAAGCTTTCTTT.

The chain carries TRBV5-1 and TRBJ2-7, with D perhaps matching TRBD1 (6 bases). Germline V lookup: CDR1 SGHRS, CDR2 YFSETQ. Trimming took 0 bases from V and 0 from J, leaving 10 bases between them. CDR3 length: 15 amino acids. CDR3 residues: CASSLGTGYSYEQYF. CDR3 nucleotides: TGCGCCAGCAGCTTGGGCACAGGGTACTCCTACGAGCAGTACTTC.

The chain links TRBV4-3 to TRBJ2-2, with D possibly being TRBD2 (5 bases). This CDR3 is 16 amino acids long. Germline CDR1 LGHNA, CDR2 YSLEER. Trimming pared 4 bases from V and 2 bases from J, leaving 14 bases between. The CDR3 here is CASSPPRASNTGELFF. DNA for the CDR3: TGCGCCAGCAGCCCCCCGAGGGCGTCTAACACCGGGGAGCTGTTTTTT.

This chain connects TRBV6-5 to TRBJ2-2; no reliable D call. Trimming cost V 2 bases and J 5 bases, with 15 bases left between them. In germline, CDR1 is MNHEY, CDR2 SVGAGI. This CDR3 is 16 amino acids long. The CDR3 reads CASSYADFTGTGELFF. CDR3 bases: TGTGCCAGCAGTTACGCCGACTTCACTGGGACCGGGGAGCTGTTTTTT.

This chain connects TRBV7-6 to TRBJ2-5; 7 bases agree with TRBD1. The CDR3 contains 14 residues. Germline CDR1 SGHVS, CDR2 FNYEAQ. V lost 6 bases, J lost 5 bases, and 9 bases stayed unmatched. CDR3 sequence (DNA): TGTGCCAGCAGTGAGACAGGGACGGGGGAGACCCAGTACTTC. Protein sequence: CASSETGTGETQYF.

CDR3 sequence (DNA): TGTGCCAGCGACAGGGCCGCGAACACCGGGGAGCTGTTTTTT. Encoded protein: CASDRAANTGELFF. The J gene is TRBJ2-2, the V gene TRBV6-6; 7 nucleotides align to TRBD1. The germline gives CDR1 MNHNY, CDR2 SVGAGI (reference sequence). The V gene end was trimmed by 8 bases and the J gene end by 0 bases; junction bases not matched to a gene: 3. This CDR3 spans 14 amino acids.

This clone appeared a single time. This chain connects TRBV29-1 to TRBJ2-6; 7 nucleotides line up with TRBD1. The CDR3 loop spans 17 amino acids. Germline CDR1 SQVTM, CDR2 ANQGSEA. V trimming: 7 bases; J trimming: 0 bases; junction bases outside the gene matches: 12. This CDR3 is CSAGDRGLGSGANVLTF. CDR3 bases: TGCAGCGCCGGGGACAGAGGTTTAGGCTCTGGGGCCAACGTCCTGACTTTC.

This clone came up once. For the CDR3, the DNA is TGTGCCAGCAGCCAAGATCCACAGGGTTTGACCGGGGAGCTGTTTTTT. Its protein is CASSQDPQGLTGELFF. This chain links TRBV4-2 with TRBJ2-2, with D perhaps TRBD1 (6 bases). The V gene lost 0 bases and the J gene lost 5 bases, with 13 bases spanning the gap. Germline loops: CDR1 LGHNA, CDR2 YNFKEQ. CDR3 size: 16 residues.

The rearrangement joins TRBV7-6 to TRBJ2-3; D may be TRBD2 (6 bases). The CDR3 covers 15 residues. V lost 3 bases and J lost 3, with 13 bases in between. Germline V gene sequence: CDR1 SGHVS, CDR2 FNYEAQ. CDR3 nucleotides: TGTGCCAGCAGCTTGCGGGGCTATGAAACAGATACGCAGTATTTT. This gives the protein CASSLRGYETDTQYF.